The next 21 T cell receptor beta chains were all read from a single sample in a study of T cell responses to AZD1222 COVID-19 vaccine. The assay was immunoSEQ multiplex PCR, and TCRdb's table has in-frame clones only and misses some. The profile shows approximately 190,000 clones, around 93% of them singletons. The sequences come from peripheral blood, collected 28 days after the second AZD1222 dose. These receptors were taken from an adult who received the AZD1222 COVID-19 vaccine.

CDR3 residues: CASSLSSGNTIYF. CDR3 nucleotides: TGTGCCAGCAGCTTGTCATCTGGAAACACCATATATTTT. This chain links TRBV7-8 with TRBJ1-3; D gene unclear. V lost 3 bases and J lost 1, with 4 bases in between. Germline V CDR1 and CDR2: SGHVS, FQNEAQ. The length of the CDR3 is 13 residues.

The chain links TRBV27 to TRBJ1-6; D is possibly TRBD1 (5 bases). CDR1 is MNHEY and CDR2 is SMNVEV in the germline V gene (reference sequence). This CDR3 contains 17 residues. The V and J ends lost 3 bases and 7 bases respectively, with 19 bases between them. CDR3 protein: CASSLALRGISNSPLHF. The CDR3, as DNA: TGTGCCAGCAGTTTGGCTCTGCGGGGGATATCCAATTCACCCCTCCACTTT.

V and J are TRBV9 and TRBJ2-1; 7 nucleotides line up with TRBD1. This CDR3 region has 15 residues. The V gene end was trimmed by 0 bases and the J gene end by 3 bases; junction bases not matched to a gene: 3. Germline CDR1 is SGDLS and CDR2 is YYNGEE. CDR3 nucleotide sequence: TGTGCCAGCAGCGTAGCCGGGACAGACTACAATGAGCAGTTCTTC. Its protein product is CASSVAGTDYNEQFF. The variable domain in full, completed from reference TRBV9 and TRBJ2-1, reads DSGVTQTPKHLITATGQRVTLRCSPRSGDLSVYWYQQSLDQGLQFLIQYYNGEERAKGNILERFSAQQFPDLHSELNLSSLELGDSALYFCASSVAGTDYNEQFFGPGTRLTVL.

The chain combines TRBV3-1 (or the pseudogene TRBV3-2) with TRBJ2-1, with 9 nucleotides matching TRBD1. CDR3 length: 15 residues. The trim removed 5 bases at V and 9 bases at J, leaving 11 bases unmatched. Germline loops: CDR1 LGHDT, CDR2 YNNKEL (reference sequence). The CDR3 DNA follows: TGTGCCAGCAGCATCCGGACAGGGGTAGTTGTTGAGCAGTTCTTC. It specifies CASSIRTGVVVEQFF.

The chain carries TRBV19 and TRBJ1-1; D remains ambiguous. Deletions cut 3 bases from V and 7 bases from J, with 15 bases between. The CDR3 sequence is 14 residues long. Germline V lookup: CDR1 LNHDA, CDR2 SQIVND (reference sequence). The CDR3 loop is CASSIRSPRLEAFF. The CDR3 DNA reads as TGTGCCAGTAGTATCCGATCCCCCCGGCTTGAAGCTTTCTTT.

This clone was seen only once. This chain links TRBV6-2 or TRBV6-3 with TRBJ1-6; D ambiguous. Per the germline V gene, CDR1 is MNHEY and CDR2 is SVGEGT. The ends were cut back, 2 bases at V and 0 bases at J, with 8 bases in the middle. The CDR3 contains 16 residues. The CDR3: CASSYEVSSYNSPLHF. The CDR3 coding sequence is TGTGCCAGCAGTTACGAGGTCAGCTCCTATAATTCACCCCTCCACTTT.

This clone was detected only a few times. J is TRBJ1-2 and V is TRBV4-3, with 8 bases matching TRBD1. The trim removed 5 bases at V and 4 bases at J, leaving 12 bases unmatched. This CDR3 comprises 16 residues. Germline values: CDR1 LGHNA, CDR2 YSLEER. CDR3 region: CASSEQGAARGYGYTF. CDR3 sequence (DNA): TGCGCCAGCAGCGAGCAGGGGGCCGCCCGGGGCTATGGCTACACCTTC.

The chain couples TRBV6-5 to TRBJ2-7; 9 positions agree with TRBD1. This CDR3 is 15 amino acids long. In germline, CDR1 is MNHEY, CDR2 SVGAGI. V shed 1 base and J 1 base; nucleotides not matched to a gene: 2. This chain's CDR3 is CASSYFGTGSYEQYF. CDR3 nucleotides: TGTGCCAGCAGTTACTTCGGGACAGGGTCCTACGAGCAGTACTTC.

The chain employs TRBV19 and TRBJ1-5, with a tentative D call TRBD1 (5 bases). Trimming removed 6 bases from V and 9 bases from J, with 18 bases in between. This CDR3 has 14 amino acids. Germline CDR1 LNHDA, CDR2 SQIVND (reference sequence). CDR3 DNA sequence: TGTGCCAGTAGGGACAACTTTCCCCCATGGCCCCAGCATTTT. Protein sequence: CASRDNFPPWPQHF.

The genes are TRBV10-3 and TRBJ1-5; D is possibly TRBD1 (6 bases). V was shortened by 6 bases and J by 3 bases, with 12 bases between the two germline ends. CDR1 and CDR2 (germline): ENHRY, SYGVKD. The CDR3 totals 14 residues. The CDR3 sequence is CAISGGGTNQPQHF. CDR3 nucleotide sequence: TGTGCCATCAGCGGGGGGGGCACCAATCAGCCCCAGCATTTT.

The chain is built from TRBV9 and TRBJ2-7, with TRBD1 matching 8 bases. J gave up 2 bases and V 3 bases, and 4 bases lay outside the gene matches. There are 14 residues in the CDR3. Germline V gene sequence: CDR1 SGDLS, CDR2 YYNGEE. This chain's CDR3 is CASSAGTGPYEQYF. CDR3 DNA sequence: TGTGCCAGCAGCGCCGGGACAGGACCCTACGAGCAGTACTTC.

The CDR3 loop is CASSTVWQSESPLHF. The DNA of the CDR3 is TGTGCCAGCAGTACCGTTTGGCAGTCTGAATCACCCCTCCACTTT. This sequence joins TRBV6-5 and TRBJ1-6; D is unclear. Trimming shortened V by 5 bases and J by 10 bases, and 18 bases separated the two germline ends. This CDR3 region has 15 residues. CDR1 and CDR2 from the germline V gene are MNHEY and SVGAGI.

The rearrangement uses TRBV7-2 and TRBJ2-3; D gene unclear. The V gene lost 1 base and the J gene lost 3 bases, with 8 bases spanning the gap. This CDR3 contains 14 residues. Germline V CDR1 and CDR2: SGHTA, FQGNSA. CDR3 loop: CASSLEPATDTQYF. The CDR3 DNA reads as TGTGCCAGCAGCTTAGAACCGGCTACAGATACGCAGTATTTT.

The gene calls are TRBV27 and TRBJ1-1; D is unresolved. CDR1 and CDR2 (germline): MNHEY, SMNVEV (reference sequence). Trimming left V 0 bases short and J 0 bases short, with 14 bases between. The CDR3 has 17 amino acids. The CDR3 sequence: CASSLSRAAIMNTEAFF. CDR3 nucleotide sequence: TGTGCCAGCAGTTTATCACGGGCGGCGATCATGAACACTGAAGCTTTCTTT.

The chain joins TRBV6-5 to TRBJ1-6; 7 nucleotides match TRBD1. The V segment lost 0 bases and the J segment 10 bases; nucleotides outside the gene matches: 9. The CDR3 length is 16 residues. From germline, CDR1 is MNHEY and CDR2 SVGAGI. The CDR3 spells CASSYSGGGQSSPLHF. DNA for the CDR3: TGTGCCAGCAGTTACTCGGGAGGGGGCCAGTCGTCACCCCTCCACTTT.

The V and J genes are TRBV4-2 and TRBJ2-1, with 7 bases aligning to TRBD2. CDR1 LGHNA and CDR2 YNFKEQ come from the germline V gene. Trimming took 5 bases from V and 9 from J; bases not matched to a gene: 4. There are 12 residues in the CDR3. The CDR3 protein is CASSGTTSEQFF. CDR3 sequence (DNA): TGTGCCAGCAGCGGGACTACCTCTGAGCAGTTCTTC.

The V and J genes are TRBV18 and TRBJ2-1; TRBD2 matches at 9 bases. Trimming at V came to 0 bases and at J to 0 bases, leaving 0 bases not matched to a gene. There are 16 residues in the CDR3. Germline loops: CDR1 KGHSH, CDR2 LQKENI. The DNA for the CDR3 is TGTGCCAGCTCACCACCTAGCGGGGGCTCCTACAATGAGCAGTTCTTC. It specifies CASSPPSGGSYNEQFF.

This clone was seen only once. The chain has TRBV19 and TRBJ1-5; a weak D match, TRBD1 (6 bases). Germline lookup yields CDR1 LNHDA and CDR2 SQIVND (reference sequence). Trimming removed 7 bases at V and 2 bases at J, with 21 bases between. The CDR3 contains 17 residues. The CDR3 DNA is TGTGCCAGTAATACGCCAGGGGCGACGCGCGGCAATCAGCCCCAGCATTTT. Translating gives CASNTPGATRGNQPQHF.

The genes are TRBV6-5 and TRBJ1-4; D is ambiguous. The germline CDR1 and CDR2 sequences are MNHEY and SVGAGI. Trimming removed 2 bases from V and 8 bases from J, with 12 bases in between. The CDR3 is made up of 14 amino acids. This CDR3 is CASSYAQGHEKLFF. CDR3 sequence (DNA): TGTGCCAGCAGTTACGCCCAAGGGCACGAAAAACTGTTTTTT.

The CDR3 region has the DNA TGTGCCTCTAGTCCCGGCACCTTCCCCGCGGGCACCATATATTTT. This gives the protein CASSPGTFPAGTIYF. The rearrangement links TRBV28 to TRBJ1-3; D ambiguous. Germline assignment: CDR1 MDHEN and CDR2 SYDVKM. Trimming removed 11 bases at V and 9 bases at J, with 26 bases between. The CDR3 runs to 15 residues.

V is TRBV4-1 and J is TRBJ2-3; 9 positions agree with TRBD1. Germline V gene sequence: CDR1 MGHRA, CDR2 YSYEKL. After removal of 0 bases from V and 1 base from J, the junction contained 2 bases not matched to a gene. The CDR3 has 16 residues. The DNA of the CDR3 is TGCGCCAGCAGCCAAGACGGACAGGGGCGCACAGATACGCAGTATTTT. Encoded protein: CASSQDGQGRTDTQYF.